This TCR beta chain was sequenced for a study of T cell responses to AZD1222 COVID-19 vaccine. Across the whole study: Some second doses came at about 4 weeks and others at about 12 weeks; these were pooled. Findings and caveats of the study: Within unmutated variant regions lay the reported targets of nearly half of spike-specific TCRs.

The V gene lost 6 bases and the J gene lost 8 bases, with 21 bases spanning the gap. The CDR3 length is 15 residues. CDR1 is KGHDR and CDR2 is SFDVKD in the germline V gene. This table comes from immunoSEQ multiplex PCR, and its TCRdb copy is limited to in-frame clones, with some not included. This repertoire shows 150,000 to 200,000 clones, around 90% found once; its top ten account for roughly 1.7%. Concerning this clone: Its target is not known.

The chain carries TRBV24-1 and TRBJ1-2, with D unclear. The receptor was isolated from an adult in good health. Sequenced here: peripheral blood, sampled on day 0 of AZD1222 vaccination. The chain's CDR3 is CATSSGRPIMDGYTF. CDR3 in DNA: TGTGCCACCAGTTCAGGCAGGCCAATAATGGACGGCTACACCTTC.